The 25 T cell receptor beta chains below were found in one sample sequenced in a study of CD8 T cells in Susac syndrome. When the RNA was reverse transcribed, random hexamers were used with an input of 0.5 to 1 ug. In TCRdb, the immunoSEQ multiplex PCR reads were re-called with MiXCR into one record per CDR3 protein. This table holds under 150,000 distinct CDR3 sequences, about 95% found once. Sequencing input: CD4+ T cells from PBMCs. These receptors were collected from a human donor with Susac syndrome.

The chain employs TRBV5-1 and TRBJ1-1, with TRBD1 matching 7 bases. Trimming took 7 bases from V and 0 from J; bases not matched to a gene: 6. CDR1 and CDR2 from the germline V gene are SGHRS and YFSETQ. The CDR3 spans 14 residues. CDR3 bases: TGCGCCAGCCACAGGGACAGCTTGAACACTGAAGCTTTCTTT. It specifies CASHRDSLNTEAFF.

This chain links TRBV7-2 with TRBJ2-5, with TRBD2 as a possible D gene (6 bases). The CDR3 totals 13 residues. Germline V gene lookup returns CDR1 SGHTA and CDR2 FQGNSA. Trimming took off 1 base at V and 7 bases at J, with 10 bases between the two ends. CDR3 protein: CASSLEDGGTQYF. The CDR3 coding sequence is TGTGCCAGCAGCTTAGAGGACGGGGGGACCCAGTACTTC.

The chain recombines TRBV20-1 with TRBJ2-7, with TRBD1 as a possible D gene (6 bases). CDR3 length: 13 amino acids. Germline V gives CDR1 DFQATT, CDR2 SNEGSKA (reference sequence). Trimming cost V 6 bases and J 2 bases, with 14 bases left between them. CDR3 residues: CSARGTVPYEQYF. The CDR3 bases are TGCAGTGCAAGGGGGACGGTGCCCTACGAGCAGTACTTC.

This chain joins TRBV6-2 or TRBV6-3 and TRBJ2-3; D is undetermined. There are 12 residues in the CDR3. V shed 3 bases and J shed 4 bases, with 5 bases lying between them. The germline gives CDR1 MNHEY, CDR2 SVGEGT. For the CDR3, the DNA is TGTGCCAGCAGTTATTTTGCAGATACGCAGTATTTT. Translated: CASSYFADTQYF.

The chain links TRBV20-1 to TRBJ1-6; D gene unclear. The CDR3 is 15 residues long. V lost 0 bases to trimming and J lost 6 bases, with 12 bases between them. In germline, CDR1 is DFQATT, CDR2 SNEGSKA (reference sequence). CDR3 sequence reads: CSARDLQVANSPLHF. For the CDR3, the DNA is TGCAGTGCTAGAGATCTCCAGGTCGCTAATTCACCCCTCCACTTT.

The chain has TRBV18 and TRBJ2-7; D ambiguous. V lost 2 bases, J lost 5 bases, and 7 bases lay in between. Germline CDR1 KGHSH, CDR2 LQKENI. The CDR3 runs 12 residues. The CDR3 is CASSPVRDEQYF. The CDR3 region has the DNA TGTGCCAGCTCACCAGTCCGGGACGAGCAGTACTTC.

The V gene is TRBV7-8, the J gene TRBJ2-3; 9 bases are shared with TRBD2. The J segment lost 1 base and the V segment lost 4 bases, leaving 3 bases of the junction unmatched. The V gene's germline CDR1 is SGHVS and CDR2 FQNEAQ. CDR3 length: 15 residues. CDR3 in amino acids: CASSSWTSGTDTQYF. The CDR3 DNA sequence: TGTGCCAGCAGCTCGTGGACTAGCGGCACAGATACGCAGTATTTT.

The V and J genes are TRBV4-1 and TRBJ1-1; D perhaps matches TRBD1 (6 bases). CDR1 is MGHRA and CDR2 is YSYEKL in the germline V gene. With 3 bases removed from V and 0 bases from J, the gap between germline ends came to 11 bases. The CDR3 has 15 amino acids. The DNA of the CDR3 is TGCGCCAGCAGCCAGTCACAGGGTATGAACACTGAAGCTTTCTTT. This translates into CASSQSQGMNTEAFF.

The chain links TRBV29-1 to TRBJ2-5; 8 bases are a match to TRBD2. J lost 5 bases, V lost 6 bases, and 8 bases had no gene match. CDR1 and CDR2 from the germline V gene are SQVTM and ANQGSEA. CDR3 length: 13 residues. The CDR3 sequence is CSVGTSGPETQYF. CDR3 bases: TGCAGCGTCGGAACTAGCGGCCCGGAGACCCAGTACTTC.

The chain couples TRBV29-1 to TRBJ1-5, with D possibly matching TRBD1 (5 bases). The CDR3 consists of 13 residues. Germline V gene lookup returns CDR1 SQVTM and CDR2 ANQGSEA. The V end was cut by 4 bases, the J end by 0 bases, with 7 bases between. CDR3 DNA: TGCAGCGTTGGGAGGGGTAGCAATCAGCCCCAGCATTTT. Translating it yields CSVGRGSNQPQHF.

The chain employs TRBV5-8 and TRBJ2-5, with D maybe TRBD2 (6 bases). V lost 2 bases to trimming and J lost 3 bases, with 8 bases between them. CDR3 size: 13 residues. The germline V gene encodes CDR1 SGHTS and CDR2 YDEGEE. The DNA of the CDR3 is TGTGCCAGCAGCTTTTGGGGGGAAGAGACCCAGTACTTC. It translates to CASSFWGEETQYF.

This clonotype was observed once. The CDR3 DNA sequence: TGCAGTGCTTTATTAGATACGCAGTATTTT. As protein: CSALLDTQYF. This chain connects TRBV20-1 to TRBJ2-3; no firm D call. Germline V CDR1 and CDR2: DFQATT, SNEGSKA (reference sequence). Trimming stripped 5 bases from V and 5 bases from J, with 5 bases between. The CDR3 loop spans 10 amino acids.

This clonotype was detected only once. The rearrangement uses TRBV4-2 and TRBJ1-2; TRBD1 aligns across 7 bases. The CDR3 is 15 amino acids. V was pared by 2 bases and J by 5 bases, with 8 bases of the junction left unmatched. The germline V gene has CDR1 LGHNA and CDR2 YNFKEQ. CDR3 loop: CASSQQGELGYGYTF. The CDR3, as DNA: TGTGCCAGCAGCCAACAGGGGGAATTGGGGTATGGCTACACCTTC.

The chain is built from TRBV6-5 and TRBJ1-4; a weak D match, TRBD1 (5 bases). The CDR3 spans 16 residues. Germline V gene data show CDR1 as MNHEY and CDR2 as SVGAGI. With 4 bases removed from V and 5 bases from J, the gap between germline ends came to 17 bases. Here the CDR3 reads CASSSRGMTENEKLFF. In DNA, the CDR3 is TGTGCCAGCAGTTCGCGGGGAATGACAGAGAATGAAAAACTGTTTTTT.

The chain links TRBV29-1 to TRBJ2-5; 10 nucleotides align to TRBD2. Germline CDR1 and CDR2: SQVTM and ANQGSEA. This CDR3 comprises 15 residues. The V and J ends lost 6 bases and 0 bases, in that order; junction bases with no gene match: 7. CDR3 nucleotide sequence: TGCAGCGTCATTCGGACTAGCGGAGACCAAGAGACCCAGTACTTC. It encodes CSVIRTSGDQETQYF.

V gene TRBV20-1 combines with J gene TRBJ2-1; 8 bases agree with TRBD2. With 0 bases clipped from V and 8 bases from J, the junction kept 15 bases outside the gene matches. In germline, CDR1 is DFQATT, CDR2 SNEGSKA (reference sequence). The length of the CDR3 is 17 residues. CDR3 DNA sequence: TGCAGTGCTAGAGATCACGTAGCGGGGACGACTACACATGAGCAGTTCTTC. Its translation: CSARDHVAGTTTHEQFF.

V usage is TRBV20-1 and J usage is TRBJ1-3, with 7 bases fitting TRBD1. The CDR3 length is 14 residues. CDR1 is DFQATT and CDR2 is SNEGSKA in the germline V gene (reference sequence). J gave up 0 bases and V 6 bases, and 5 bases lay outside the gene matches. DNA of the CDR3: TGCAGTGCCCCCGGACAGGCCTCTGGAAACACCATATATTTT. It translates to CSAPGQASGNTIYF.

This sequence joins TRBV9 and TRBJ2-3, with TRBD2 matching over 12 bases. CDR3 length: 16 amino acids. V lost 0 bases and J lost 1; bases outside the gene matches: 0. CDR1 and CDR2 from the germline V gene are SGDLS and YYNGEE. CDR3 DNA: TGTGCCAGCAGCGTAGGACTAGCGGGGGGCACAGATACGCAGTATTTT. Translated: CASSVGLAGGTDTQYF.

The count of this clonotype is one. The chain has TRBV24-1 and TRBJ2-1; 7 bases map to TRBD2. This CDR3 contains 16 residues. The germline gives CDR1 KGHDR, CDR2 SFDVKD. Unmatched junction bases numbered 13, after V lost 6 bases and J lost 6 bases. The CDR3 loop reads CATSSGHTSAPNEQFF. The CDR3 bases are TGTGCCACCAGTTCGGGGCATACTAGCGCGCCCAATGAGCAGTTCTTC.

This clonotype has only one observation. The rearrangement joins TRBV12-3 or TRBV12-4 to TRBJ2-1; no reliable D call. This CDR3 comprises 16 residues. Deletions cut 1 base from V and 0 bases from J, with 10 bases between. This chain's CDR3 is CASSLGSARSYNEQFF. Here the CDR3 DNA reads TGTGCCAGCAGTTTAGGGTCAGCGCGCTCCTACAATGAGCAGTTCTTC.

V gene TRBV20-1 combines with J gene TRBJ1-5; D unclear. The CDR3 loop spans 13 amino acids. CDR1 and CDR2 (germline): DFQATT, SNEGSKA (reference sequence). The V end lost 3 bases, the J end lost 4 bases, and 10 bases lay between the germline ends. CDR3 residues: CSASDTSNQPQHF. CDR3 DNA: TGCAGTGCTAGCGACACATCTAATCAGCCCCAGCATTTT.

V gene TRBV2 combines with J gene TRBJ2-1; D is possibly TRBD2 (5 bases). The CDR3 totals 14 residues. Trimming cost V 7 bases and J 4 bases, with 14 bases left between them. Germline V lookup: CDR1 SNHLY, CDR2 FYNNEI. CDR3 residues: CASTPEVGYNEQFF. For the CDR3, the DNA is TGTGCCAGCACCCCGGAGGTTGGTTACAATGAGCAGTTCTTC. Filled out from reference TRBV2 and TRBJ2-1, the complete variable domain reads EPEVTQTPSHQVTQMGQEVILRCVPISNHLYFYWYRQILGQKVEFLVSFYNNEISEKSEIFDDQFSVERPDGSNFTLKIRSTKLEDSAMYFCASTPEVGYNEQFFGPGTRLTVL.

This sequence joins TRBV9 and TRBJ2-1; D is perhaps TRBD2 (6 bases). The CDR3 loop spans 13 amino acids. CDR1 is SGDLS, CDR2 YYNGEE, per germline. Trimming cost V 1 base and J 5 bases, with 7 bases left between them. The DNA for the CDR3 is TGTGCCAGCAGCGTAAGCGGGCACAATGAGCAGTTCTTC. Translation gives CASSVSGHNEQFF.

V and J are TRBV2 and TRBJ1-1; D ambiguous. Germline assignment: CDR1 SNHLY and CDR2 FYNNEI. The CDR3 covers 11 residues. V lost 4 bases and J 4 bases, leaving 4 bases between the germline ends. The CDR3 DNA reads as TGTGCCAGCAGTGCAGGCACTGAAGCTTTCTTT. Translated: CASSAGTEAFF.

The gene calls are TRBV30 and TRBJ1-5; no reliable D call. Germline CDR1 GTSNPN, CDR2 SVGIG (reference sequence). There are 14 residues in the CDR3. The V end lost 0 bases, the J end lost 0 bases, and 6 bases lay between the germline ends. Written as DNA, the CDR3 is TGTGCCTGGAGTGTCAGAAATAGCAATCAGCCCCAGCATTTT. It yields the protein CAWSVRNSNQPQHF.